Listed here are 29 T cell receptor beta chains from one sample, sequenced in a study of shared clonotypes between healthy human individuals (dated by TCRdb to 2020 to 2022). The library was built by means of the immunoSEQ multiplex PCR assay. TCRdb retrieved this table from immuneACCESS and kept in-frame rearrangements only. Not all clones are present; in checked studies, unresolved V genes account for under half, and no reason is known for the remainder. The sample profile shows 2,500,000 or so clones; about nine tenths of them were found once. The top ten clonotypes cover around 0.38% of the sample. Material for sequencing was naive CD4+ T cells from PBMCs. The label giving this sample's cell subset or site can be read as: CD45RA+ positively selected. The origin of the receptors is a man aged 18-30 years in good health. Some clones in this sample may be carry-over from other donors' samples.

This chain joins TRBV7-8 and TRBJ2-1; the D is unclear. This CDR3 has 14 amino acids. Germline-derived CDR1 and CDR2 are SGHVS and FQNEAQ. Trimming took 1 base from V and 0 from J, leaving 4 bases between them. The CDR3 reads CASSLGPSYNEQFF. CDR3 bases: TGTGCCAGCAGCTTAGGCCCCTCCTACAATGAGCAGTTCTTC.

The V and J genes are TRBV5-1 and TRBJ2-5; D gene ambiguous. This CDR3 has 14 amino acids. CDR1 is SGHRS, CDR2 YFSETQ, per germline. The V end lost 4 bases, the J end lost 2 bases, and 12 bases lay between the germline ends. CDR3 residues: CASSPASGQETQYF. The CDR3 nucleotides read TGCGCCAGCAGCCCGGCGTCAGGTCAAGAGACCCAGTACTTC.

The V and J genes are TRBV10-1 and TRBJ2-5; TRBD1 agrees at 7 bases. This CDR3 region has 16 residues. CDR1 is WNHNN, CDR2 SYGVQD, per germline (reference sequence). Trimming cost V 2 bases and J 2 bases; bases outside gene matches: 8. CDR3 protein: CASSEEGALRQETQYF. The CDR3 region has the DNA TGCGCCAGCAGTGAGGAGGGGGCACTTCGTCAAGAGACCCAGTACTTC.

A single count supports this clone. The chain links TRBV6-5 to TRBJ2-3; 10 bases line up with TRBD2. Trimming at V came to 7 bases and at J to 6 bases, leaving 10 bases not matched to a gene. CDR1 and CDR2 from the germline V gene are MNHEY and SVGAGI. This CDR3 is built from 15 residues. CDR3 DNA: TGTGCCAGCACCTACGGAGCGGGAGGGGGGGATACGCAGTATTTT. Encoded protein: CASTYGAGGGDTQYF.

This clone was observed a handful of times. This chain connects TRBV7-8 to TRBJ2-1; 10 nucleotides match TRBD1. V lost 1 base, J lost 1 base, and 1 base stayed unmatched. There are 16 residues in the CDR3. Per the germline V gene, CDR1 is SGHVS and CDR2 is FQNEAQ. The CDR3, as DNA: TGTGCCAGCAGCTTAGGGACAGGGGGATCCTACAATGAGCAGTTCTTC. Its protein product is CASSLGTGGSYNEQFF.

The CDR3 loop reads CASNLYSKSQPQHF. The CDR3 DNA reads as TGTGCCAGCAACCTATACTCCAAGAGTCAGCCCCAGCATTTT. This rearrangement joins TRBV5-5 to TRBJ1-5; D unclear. V gave up 6 bases and J gave up 6 bases, with 16 bases separating them. The CDR3 covers 14 residues. CDR1 and CDR2 from the germline V gene are SGHKS and YYEKEE (reference sequence).

This chain links TRBV7-2 with TRBJ1-5, with 7 bases that match TRBD1. The trim removed 1 base at V and 8 bases at J, leaving 8 bases unmatched. There are 15 residues in the CDR3. Germline CDR1 is SGHTA and CDR2 is FQGNSA. DNA for the CDR3: TGTGCCAGCAGCTTAGTAGGGGGCAGGGTAGAGCCCCAGCATTTT. It codes for CASSLVGGRVEPQHF.

This rearrangement joins TRBV5-4 to TRBJ2-7, with D possibly matching TRBD1 (6 bases). V was cut by 2 bases and J by 0 bases, with 12 bases left in between. CDR3 length: 15 residues. The germline gives CDR1 SGHNT, CDR2 YYREEE (reference sequence). CDR3 nucleotide sequence: TGTGCCAGCAGCTTACAGGGACGGCTCTCCTACGAGCAGTACTTC. This codes for CASSLQGRLSYEQYF.

The chain uses TRBV27 and TRBJ1-4; no firm D call. Trimming cost V 5 bases and J 4 bases, with 2 bases left between them. The CDR3 contains 11 residues. From germline, CDR1 is MNHEY and CDR2 SMNVEV (reference sequence). The CDR3 bases are TGTGCCAGCAGTGATAATGAAAAACTGTTTTTT. This encodes CASSDNEKLFF.

The chain combines TRBV5-1 with TRBJ1-4; 9 nucleotides align to TRBD1. This CDR3 region has 16 residues. After removal of 4 bases from V and 7 bases from J, the junction contained 11 bases not matched to a gene. CDR1 and CDR2 (germline): SGHRS, YFSETQ. CDR3 region: CASSQYPGQGSEKLFF. The CDR3 nucleotides read TGCGCCAGCAGCCAATATCCGGGACAGGGTAGTGAAAAACTGTTTTTT.

CDR3 in DNA: TGCGCCAGCAGCCTTGGTAGGAGGGATGAAAAACTGTTTTTT. Its protein is CASSLGRRDEKLFF. The rearrangement joins TRBV4-3 to TRBJ1-4; no clear D gene. CDR3 length equals 14 residues. The germline V gene has CDR1 LGHNA and CDR2 YSLEER. Trimming pared 4 bases from V and 6 bases from J, leaving 12 bases between.

J is TRBJ2-7 and V is TRBV7-9, with D unclear. Germline V gives CDR1 SEHNR, CDR2 FQNEAQ (reference sequence). CDR3 size: 14 residues. Deletions cut 2 bases from V and 2 bases from J, with 10 bases between. The CDR3 nucleotides read TGTGCCAGCAGCTTATTAGGAGCTCCCTACGAGCAGTACTTC. Translating gives CASSLLGAPYEQYF.

The V call is TRBV6-5, the J call TRBJ2-7, with 7 nucleotides matching TRBD2. The germline CDR1 and CDR2 sequences are MNHEY and SVGAGI. The CDR3 is made up of 14 amino acids. Trimming took 2 bases from V and 6 from J; bases not matched to a gene: 7. Written as DNA, the CDR3 is TGTGCCAGCAGTTACACCCCCGGCGGGAGCGAGCAGTACTTC. Protein sequence: CASSYTPGGSEQYF.

The V and J genes are TRBV28 and TRBJ1-2; 7 bases map to TRBD1. Germline V gene lookup returns CDR1 MDHEN and CDR2 SYDVKM. Trimming cost V 5 bases and J 9 bases; bases outside gene matches: 6. The CDR3 covers 12 residues. The CDR3 nucleotides are TGTGCCAGCAGTCTCGGGACAGACCGCTACACCTTC. Translation: CASSLGTDRYTF.

The CDR3 here is CASSQPWGSALEQYF. In nucleotides, the CDR3 is TGCGCCAGCAGCCAGCCCTGGGGGTCGGCGCTCGAGCAGTACTTC. The chain uses TRBV4-1 and TRBJ2-7; the D gene could be TRBD1 or TRBD2 (5 bases each). The V and J ends lost 3 bases and 6 bases respectively, with 18 bases between them. The germline gives CDR1 MGHRA, CDR2 YSYEKL. This CDR3 spans 15 amino acids.

This chain links TRBV10-3 with TRBJ2-3, with TRBD2 identical over 8 bases. J lost 6 bases, V lost 3 bases, and 5 bases had no gene match. CDR3 size: 14 residues. Germline assignment: CDR1 ENHRY and CDR2 SYGVKD. CDR3 DNA: TGTGCCATCAGTGACCCCCGGGGGGGGGATACGCAGTATTTT. Protein product: CAISDPRGGDTQYF.

As to this clone: This sample also contains other DNA sequences that code for the same CDR3. V gene TRBV5-1 combines with J gene TRBJ2-7; no clear D gene. The CDR3 is 12 residues long. Germline loops: CDR1 SGHRS, CDR2 YFSETQ. The ends were cut back, 4 bases at V and 3 bases at J, with 8 bases in the middle. CDR3 DNA sequence: TGCGCCAGCAGCCTAAAAGGCTACGAGCAGTACTTC. Translated: CASSLKGYEQYF.

The genes are TRBV28 and TRBJ2-2, with D possibly being TRBD1 (5 bases). Trimming took off 4 bases at V and 5 bases at J, with 17 bases between the two ends. Germline V gene data show CDR1 as MDHEN and CDR2 as SYDVKM. The CDR3 runs 16 residues. CDR3 protein: CASSSPFRAGTGELFF. The CDR3, as DNA: TGTGCCAGCAGTTCCCCTTTTAGGGCAGGGACCGGGGAGCTGTTTTTT.

This chain uses TRBV9 with TRBJ2-7, with D perhaps TRBD2 (5 bases). Trimming cost V 4 bases and J 0 bases, with 14 bases left between them. CDR3 length: 15 amino acids. CDR1 and CDR2 (germline): SGDLS, YYNGEE. Written as DNA, the CDR3 is TGTGCCAGCAGCCCCCGAGCGGAGAGCTCCTACGAGCAGTACTTC. Its translation: CASSPRAESSYEQYF.

The chain joins TRBV5-1 to TRBJ2-7, with 11 bases matching TRBD2. The CDR3 consists of 15 residues. Germline V gene data show CDR1 as SGHRS and CDR2 as YFSETQ. Trimming at V came to 2 bases and at J to 3 bases, leaving 4 bases not matched to a gene. CDR3 nucleotides: TGCGCCAGCAGCTTAGGGACTAGCGGCCTCTACGAGCAGTACTTC. Amino acids: CASSLGTSGLYEQYF.

The chain recombines TRBV11-2 with TRBJ1-1; D gene uncertain. CDR1 and CDR2 (germline): SGHAT, FQNNGV. V lost 2 bases to trimming and J lost 11 bases, with 12 bases between them. This CDR3 has 12 residues. The CDR3 DNA reads TGTGCCAGCAGCTTACCCCTAGGGTGGGCTTTCTTT. This codes for CASSLPLGWAFF.

The V call is TRBV29-1, the J call TRBJ2-7; no clear D gene. The CDR3 has 14 amino acids. Between the trimmed V and J ends, which lost 4 bases and 1 base, there was a span of 14 bases. The germline gives CDR1 SQVTM, CDR2 ANQGSEA. DNA for the CDR3: TGCAGCGTTGCCGGAGCCCTGTCATCCTACGAGCAGTACTTC. Its translation: CSVAGALSSYEQYF.

The rearrangement uses TRBV28 and TRBJ2-7; the match to TRBD2 covers 9 bases. The germline gives CDR1 MDHEN, CDR2 SYDVKM. The CDR3 runs to 17 residues. The V segment lost 2 bases and the J segment 4 bases; nucleotides outside the gene matches: 12. In nucleotides, the CDR3 is TGTGCCAGCAGTTTACCCCCGCGAGTAGCGGGAGCTTACGAGCAGTACTTC. Translating it yields CASSLPPRVAGAYEQYF. The whole variable domain, filled in from reference TRBV28 and TRBJ2-7, reads DVKVTQSSRYLVKRTGEKVFLECVQDMDHENMFWYRQDPGLGLRLIYFSYDVKMKEKGDIPEGYSVSREKKERFSLILESASTNQTSMYLCASSLPPRVAGAYEQYFGPGTRLTVT.

The V gene is TRBV5-1, the J gene TRBJ2-2, with 7 bases that match TRBD1. The germline CDR1 and CDR2 sequences are SGHRS and YFSETQ. This CDR3 is built from 16 residues. The junction had 7 bases not matched to a gene; V was cut back by 4 bases and J by 1 base. The CDR3 DNA follows: TGCGCCAGCAGCCCTTTTGGGACAGTGAACACCGGGGAGCTGTTTTTT. The encoded protein is CASSPFGTVNTGELFF.

The chain combines TRBV6-6 with TRBJ1-1; 8 bases map to TRBD1. The CDR3 has 14 amino acids. Germline CDR1 reads MNHNY; CDR2 reads SVGAGI (reference sequence). J was trimmed by 1 base and V by 4 bases; bases with no gene match: 2. The CDR3: CASSLDRGNTEAFF. CDR3 nucleotides: TGTGCCAGCAGTTTAGACAGGGGGAACACTGAAGCTTTCTTT.

This rearrangement joins TRBV20-1 to TRBJ2-2; no clear D. The CDR3 covers 11 residues. V dropped 1 base and J dropped 7 bases, with 4 bases sitting between them. Germline CDR1 and CDR2: DFQATT and SNEGSKA (reference sequence). DNA of the CDR3: TGCAGTGCTAGAGGCATCGGGGAGCTGTTTTTT. It is translated as CSARGIGELFF.

The chain links TRBV15 to TRBJ2-7; 8 bases align to TRBD2. Germline V CDR1 and CDR2: LNHNV, YYDKDF (reference sequence). The CDR3 covers 14 residues. The V gene end was trimmed by 5 bases and the J gene end by 4 bases; junction bases not matched to a gene: 7. CDR3 DNA: TGTGCCACCAGCGGCCCGCGGGGGGAGTACGAGCAGTACTTC. Protein: CATSGPRGEYEQYF.

As DNA, the CDR3 is TGTGCCAGCAGTCCTACAGGGGCTCCTGGCTACACCTTC. Protein sequence: CASSPTGAPGYTF. The chain carries TRBV6-5 and TRBJ1-2; TRBD1 aligns across 7 bases. Germline CDR1 is MNHEY and CDR2 is SVGAGI. The CDR3 is 13 amino acids. The J segment lost 7 bases and the V segment lost 5 bases, leaving 7 bases of the junction unmatched.

The V gene is TRBV9, the J gene TRBJ1-3; D ambiguous. The CDR3 has 14 residues. V lost 0 bases to trimming and J lost 10 bases, with 14 bases between them. Germline values: CDR1 SGDLS, CDR2 YYNGEE. The CDR3 spells CASSVESSGMTIYF. The CDR3 nucleotides read TGTGCCAGCAGCGTAGAATCATCTGGAATGACCATATATTTT. Filled out from reference TRBV9 and TRBJ1-3, the complete variable domain reads DSGVTQTPKHLITATGQRVTLRCSPRSGDLSVYWYQQSLDQGLQFLIQYYNGEERAKGNILERFSAQQFPDLHSELNLSSLELGDSALYFCASSVESSGMTIYFGEGSWLTVV.